The 12 T cell receptor beta chains presented below share a single source sample, sequenced in a study of blood T cell repertoires in COVID-19. Here immunoSEQ multiplex PCR was the method, and the copy in TCRdb shows in-frame clones only, minus some. The sample carries 220,000 or so clones, 75% to 90% recorded once. Material for sequencing was PBMCs or T cells enriched from blood (not recorded which). These receptors originate from a man aged 50 or older who had been exposed to COVID-19.

This chain uses TRBV28 with TRBJ1-1; TRBD1 matches at 9 bases. From germline, CDR1 is MDHEN and CDR2 SYDVKM. With 6 bases clipped from V and 1 base from J, the junction kept 6 bases outside the gene matches. The CDR3 contains 15 residues. The CDR3 DNA is TGTGCCAGCAGGGGACCGGGACAGGGGAACACTGAAGCTTTCTTT. This sequence encodes CASRGPGQGNTEAFF.

This sequence joins TRBV5-4 and TRBJ2-5; perhaps TRBD2 as D (6 bases). The germline V gene encodes CDR1 SGHNT and CDR2 YYREEE (reference sequence). The CDR3 consists of 16 residues. V dropped 2 bases and J dropped 0 bases, with 14 bases sitting between them. The CDR3: CASSFGGRGYQETQYF. CDR3 DNA: TGTGCCAGCAGCTTTGGGGGACGGGGGTACCAAGAGACCCAGTACTTC.

The chain uses TRBV2 and TRBJ1-2; the D is unclear. Germline V lookup: CDR1 SNHLY, CDR2 FYNNEI. The CDR3 extends over 13 amino acids. The V gene lost 6 bases and the J gene lost 4 bases, with 12 bases spanning the gap. The CDR3 here is CASRGTALYGYTF. DNA for the CDR3: TGTGCCAGCAGAGGTACAGCCCTCTATGGCTACACCTTC.

The gene calls are TRBV10-3 and TRBJ1-4, with D perhaps TRBD1 (6 bases). Germline V gene data show CDR1 as ENHRY and CDR2 as SYGVKD. The CDR3 totals 14 residues. Trimming cost V 3 bases and J 7 bases, with 12 bases left between them. DNA for the CDR3: TGTGCCATCAGTGACGGCAGGGGTAGTGAAAAACTGTTTTTT. It translates to CAISDGRGSEKLFF.

This chain joins TRBV10-3 and TRBJ1-5, with a tentative D call TRBD1 (6 bases). The V and J ends lost 0 bases and 7 bases respectively, with 13 bases between them. The V gene's germline CDR1 is ENHRY and CDR2 SYGVKD. The CDR3 spans 15 residues. This CDR3 is CAISESANREQPQHF. DNA of the CDR3: TGTGCCATCAGTGAGTCGGCAAACAGGGAGCAGCCCCAGCATTTT.

This clone was found once. The rearrangement uses TRBV5-1 and TRBJ2-7; 7 bases fit TRBD2. Germline V CDR1 and CDR2: SGHRS, YFSETQ. J lost 0 bases, V lost 3 bases, and 9 bases had no gene match. The CDR3 has 16 amino acids. For the CDR3, the DNA is TGCGCCAGCAGCTACTTAGCGGGTTCAAGCTCCTACGAGCAGTACGTC. Its translation: CASSYLAGSSSYEQYV.

This clone was detected only once. The chain combines TRBV11-2 with TRBJ2-7, with D perhaps TRBD2 (5 bases). V dropped 1 base and J dropped 4 bases, with 17 bases sitting between them. From germline, CDR1 is SGHAT and CDR2 FQNNGV. This CDR3 contains 16 residues. CDR3 bases: TGTGCCAGCAGCTTAGGGGCGAGAGGGCTGAAGTACGAGCAGTACTTC. This translates into CASSLGARGLKYEQYF. The full variable domain, its missing parts supplied by reference TRBV11-2 and TRBJ2-7, is EAGVAQSPRYKIIEKRQSVAFWCNPISGHATLYWYQQILGQGPKLLIQFQNNGVVDDSQLPKDRFSAERLKGVDSTLKIQPAKLEDSAVYLCASSLGARGLKYEQYFGPGTRLTVT.

The rearrangement links TRBV9 to TRBJ2-2, with 7 bases aligning to TRBD2. The CDR3 has 16 residues. Per germline, CDR1 SGDLS and CDR2 YYNGEE. The ends lost 1 base at V and 5 bases at J; junction bases unmatched: 8. CDR3 residues: CASSVRGKGGTGELFF. CDR3 coding DNA: TGTGCCAGCAGCGTAAGAGGGAAGGGAGGGACCGGGGAGCTGTTTTTT.

The genes are TRBV11-3 and TRBJ1-3; no reliable D call. The CDR3 spans 12 residues. Trimming left V 5 bases short and J 4 bases short, with 6 bases between. Germline V CDR1 and CDR2: SGHNT, YENEEA. DNA of the CDR3: TGTGCCAGCAGCCGGGGAGGAAACACCATATATTTT. Translated: CASSRGGNTIYF.

The V and J genes are TRBV2 and TRBJ2-3; TRBD2 is a possible D gene (6 bases). The CDR3 covers 17 residues. Germline lookup yields CDR1 SNHLY and CDR2 FYNNEI. V lost 4 bases, J lost 1 base, and 18 bases lay in between. The CDR3 here is CASSVSQPGLRTDTQYF. As DNA, the CDR3 is TGTGCCAGCAGTGTATCGCAACCGGGACTCCGCACAGATACGCAGTATTTT.

The chain employs TRBV11-3 and TRBJ1-2, with 7 bases lining up with TRBD1. This CDR3 comprises 17 residues. V trimming: 1 base; J trimming: 5 bases; junction bases outside the gene matches: 13. Germline values: CDR1 SGHNT, CDR2 YENEEA. The CDR3 DNA sequence: TGTGCCAGCAGCTTAGGGGTCCGACCGGGACAGCGATATGGCTACACCTTC. This gives the protein CASSLGVRPGQRYGYTF.

The V and J genes are TRBV19 and TRBJ2-1, with 8 bases lining up with TRBD2. CDR1 and CDR2 (germline): LNHDA, SQIVND (reference sequence). Trimming cost V 5 bases and J 8 bases; bases outside gene matches: 11. The CDR3 loop spans 15 amino acids. CDR3 sequence: CASSPASGSFHEQFF. For the CDR3, the DNA is TGTGCCAGTAGTCCAGCGAGCGGGAGTTTTCATGAGCAGTTCTTC.